These 26 T cell receptor beta chains share one sample of origin, sequenced in a study of Graves' ophthalmopathy and Graves' hyperthyroidism. Amplification of the TCR beta CDR3 regions used RNA transcripts (as template). First-round RT-PCR relied on HTBI primers, and a second-round multiplex PCR came next. TCRdb fed the multiplex PCR reads into MiXCR, producing one record per CDR3 protein. The table records hundreds of thousands of distinct CDR3 sequences, about a fifth of them present only once. Sequenced input: peripheral blood. All receptors come from a woman between 18 and 29 years old with stable Graves' hyperthyroidism. Some clones in this sample may be carry-over from other donors' samples.

This clonotype was seen at least ten times. The CDR3 nucleotides read TGTGCCAGCAGCTTAGCGCTACGGGCGGAATATGGCTACACCTTC. Translated: CASSLALRAEYGYTF. The chain has TRBV7-8 and TRBJ1-2; D ambiguous. This CDR3 spans 15 amino acids. Germline CDR1 and CDR2: SGHVS and FQNEAQ. V was pared by 0 bases and J by 5 bases, with 13 bases between.

This clonotype has just a few counts. The chain employs TRBV19 and TRBJ1-5; 8 bases fit TRBD1. The CDR3 contains 19 residues. Germline CDR1 is LNHDA and CDR2 is SQIVND (reference sequence). With 3 bases clipped from V and 2 bases from J, the junction kept 15 bases outside the gene matches. The CDR3 spells CASSIGQGPLRSGNQPQHF. The CDR3 DNA reads as TGTGCCAGTAGTATTGGACAGGGCCCTCTTCGGTCTGGCAATCAGCCCCAGCATTTT.

This rearrangement joins TRBV6-2 or TRBV6-3 to TRBJ2-6, with D hard to call. V lost 2 bases and J 1 base, leaving 15 bases between the germline ends. CDR3 length: 18 amino acids. Germline V gene sequence: CDR1 MNHEY, CDR2 SVGEGT. The CDR3 region is CASSYVPVARSGANVLTF. The CDR3 nucleotides are TGTGCCAGCAGTTACGTCCCAGTAGCCAGATCTGGGGCCAACGTCCTGACTTTC.

The chain couples TRBV6-2 or TRBV6-3 to TRBJ2-7; D gene ambiguous. Germline CDR1 reads MNHEY; CDR2 reads SVGEGT. This CDR3 comprises 15 residues. The V end lost 3 bases, the J end lost 0 bases, and 12 bases lay between the germline ends. CDR3: CASSYLPRASYEQYF. DNA of the CDR3: TGTGCCAGCAGTTATCTGCCCCGGGCCTCCTACGAGCAGTACTTC.

This clonotype showed up many times. This chain joins TRBV6-1 and TRBJ1-3; 10 nucleotides match TRBD1. With 10 bases clipped from V and 0 bases from J, the junction kept 3 bases outside the gene matches. Germline CDR1 is MNHNS and CDR2 is SASEGT. CDR3 size: 14 residues. CDR3 amino acids: CATDRGSSGNTIYF. In DNA form, the CDR3 reads TGTGCCACGGACAGGGGGAGCTCTGGAAACACCATATATTTT.

The genes are TRBV3-1 and TRBJ1-1; perhaps TRBD1 as D (6 bases). From germline, CDR1 is LGHDT and CDR2 YNNKEL (reference sequence). V was clipped by 1 base and J by 3 bases, with 9 bases between them. The length of the CDR3 is 14 residues. The CDR3 DNA sequence: TGTGCCAGCAGCCAAGCCACAGGGTACACTGAAGCTTTCTTT. It specifies CASSQATGYTEAFF.

The V call is TRBV18, the J call TRBJ1-1; 7 bases line up with TRBD1. CDR3 length equals 13 residues. V was pared by 5 bases and J by 13 bases, with 13 bases of the junction left unmatched. Germline CDR1 KGHSH, CDR2 LQKENI. CDR3 residues: CASSNAGQDRVFF. CDR3 sequence (DNA): TGTGCCAGCTCAAATGCCGGACAGGACCGGGTTTTCTTT.

This clonotype has a count of ten or more. V is TRBV12-3 or TRBV12-4 and J is TRBJ1-5, with TRBD1 as a possible D gene (6 bases). Trimming shortened V by 8 bases and J by 10 bases, and 21 bases separated the two germline ends. The CDR3 covers 14 residues. The chain's CDR3 is CASGHQGSGGPQHF. CDR3 sequence (DNA): TGTGCCAGCGGGCACCAGGGGTCGGGTGGACCCCAGCATTTT.

The chain combines TRBV13 with TRBJ2-2; TRBD1 matches at 9 bases. CDR1 PRHDT and CDR2 FYEKMQ come from the germline V gene (reference sequence). The length of the CDR3 is 17 residues. J was trimmed by 3 bases and V by 2 bases; bases with no gene match: 7. CDR3 region: CASSLPTGGRYTGELFF. DNA for the CDR3: TGTGCCAGCAGCTTACCGACAGGGGGTCGTTACACCGGGGAGCTGTTTTTT.

Comments on this clonotype: With a much larger clone just one base away, this may be a read error. The rearrangement uses TRBV27 and TRBJ2-7; 7 bases match TRBD1. Germline-derived CDR1 and CDR2 are MNHEY and SMNVEV (reference sequence). The CDR3 sequence is 14 residues long. Unmatched junction bases numbered 9, after V lost 6 bases and J lost 4 bases. The CDR3 sequence: CASSPGQRLYEQYF. The CDR3, as DNA: TGTGCCAGCAGCCCGGGACAGCGACTTTACGAGCAGTACTTC.

This clonotype was recorded at least ten times. This chain links TRBV12-3 or TRBV12-4 with TRBJ1-2; 7 nucleotides line up with TRBD1. V shed 5 bases, J shed 4 bases, and the junction held 7 bases outside the gene matches. The CDR3 length is 14 residues. CDR3: CASSPDRETYGYTF. The CDR3 nucleotides read TGTGCCAGCAGTCCCGACAGGGAGACCTATGGCTACACCTTC.

This clonotype was observed many times. This chain links TRBV6-1 with TRBJ2-7, with TRBD1 matching 12 bases. V trimming: 6 bases; J trimming: 2 bases; junction bases outside the gene matches: 5. CDR3 size: 15 residues. Germline V CDR1 and CDR2: MNHNS, SASEGT. CDR3 sequence: CASSMGQGATYEQYF. CDR3 bases: TGTGCCAGCAGCATGGGACAGGGGGCTACCTACGAGCAGTACTTC.

In its sample, this clonotype was seen many times. The chain links TRBV27 to TRBJ2-5; 7 bases fit TRBD2. Germline-derived CDR1 and CDR2 are MNHEY and SMNVEV (reference sequence). Trimming removed 2 bases from V and 4 bases from J; junction bases left unmatched: 10. The CDR3 totals 16 residues. The CDR3 DNA sequence: TGTGCCAGCAGTTTACTTCCGGGGGGTCTAGGAGAGACCCAGTACTTC. Translation gives CASSLLPGGLGETQYF.

The V gene is TRBV28, the J gene TRBJ1-1; possibly TRBD1 for D (6 bases). The germline CDR1 and CDR2 sequences are MDHEN and SYDVKM. The length of the CDR3 is 13 residues. The germline V and J ends were trimmed by 6 bases and 6 bases, with 14 bases remaining between them. CDR3 protein: CASRPRTAAEAFF. As DNA, the CDR3 is TGTGCCAGCAGGCCCAGGACAGCGGCTGAAGCTTTCTTT.

This clonotype was observed a handful of times. For the CDR3, the DNA is TGTGCCAGCATCGAAGGAGTGGGAGGACTAGCGCAAGAGACCCAGTACTTC. It is translated as CASIEGVGGLAQETQYF. The chain carries TRBV2 and TRBJ2-5; TRBD2 matches 9 bases. V dropped 7 bases and J dropped 2; count of bases not matched to a gene: 14. Looked up from germline, CDR1 is SNHLY and CDR2 is FYNNEI. The CDR3 has 17 residues.

The CDR3 DNA follows: TGTGCCACCAGCAGAGAAATGTCCCAAGAGACCCAGTACTTC. Protein: CATSREMSQETQYF. The gene calls are TRBV15 and TRBJ2-5, with unresolved D. The CDR3 runs to 14 residues. The V and J ends lost 0 bases and 1 base respectively, with 6 bases between them. CDR1 and CDR2 (germline): LNHNV, YYDKDF (reference sequence).

There are a few counts of this clonotype. The V gene is TRBV6-1, the J gene TRBJ2-7; unclear D gene. The V end was cut by 6 bases, the J end by 3 bases, with 15 bases between. Germline V gene sequence: CDR1 MNHNS, CDR2 SASEGT. The CDR3 contains 14 residues. CDR3 sequence (DNA): TGTGCCAGCAGAGAACACGACTCTAACTACGAGCAGTACTTC. This translates into CASREHDSNYEQYF.

This clonotype was seen repeatedly, ten times or more. The genes are TRBV6-5 and TRBJ2-5; no reliable D call. Germline assignment: CDR1 MNHEY and CDR2 SVGAGI. V was trimmed by 6 bases and J by 5 bases, leaving 16 bases between them. This CDR3 spans 14 amino acids. The chain's CDR3 is CASRATAAQETQYF. The CDR3 bases are TGTGCCAGCAGGGCGACCGCCGCCCAGGAGACCCAGTACTTC.

The chain recombines TRBV18 with TRBJ1-3; no firm D call. CDR3 length: 16 residues. CDR1 KGHSH and CDR2 LQKENI come from the germline V gene. The germline V and J ends were trimmed by 2 bases and 4 bases, with 15 bases remaining between them. This chain's CDR3 is CASSPGRPTAGNTIYF. The CDR3 nucleotides read TGTGCCAGCTCACCAGGCAGGCCTACCGCCGGAAACACCATATATTTT.

This clonotype has a count of ten or more. This chain connects TRBV9 to TRBJ1-2; D is unresolved. CDR3 length equals 15 residues. Between the trimmed V and J ends, which lost 2 bases and 0 bases, there was a span of 11 bases. The V gene's germline CDR1 is SGDLS and CDR2 YYNGEE. The CDR3 DNA sequence: TGTGCCAGCAGCGTGACCGACAAAGCTAACTATGGCTACACCTTC. It yields the protein CASSVTDKANYGYTF.

This clonotype was seen repeatedly, ten times or more. V gene TRBV5-1 combines with J gene TRBJ2-7; D might be TRBD2 (5 bases). Germline CDR1 is SGHRS and CDR2 is YFSETQ. The CDR3 is 13 residues long. The germline V and J ends were trimmed by 4 bases and 3 bases, with 11 bases remaining between them. The CDR3 protein is CASSTAASYEQYF. CDR3 sequence (DNA): TGCGCCAGCAGCACAGCGGCTAGCTACGAGCAGTACTTC.

This clonotype was seen repeatedly, ten times or more. The rearrangement links TRBV12-3 or TRBV12-4 to TRBJ1-2, with a weak D call TRBD1 (5 bases). V was shortened by 1 base and J by 7 bases, with 10 bases between the two germline ends. The length of the CDR3 is 13 residues. CDR3 amino acids: CASSLEQGLGYTF. CDR3 DNA: TGTGCCAGCAGTTTAGAGCAGGGACTTGGCTACACCTTC.

This clonotype came up many times. The gene calls are TRBV6-1 and TRBJ1-5; D may be TRBD1 (6 bases). The CDR3 covers 15 residues. The germline CDR1 and CDR2 sequences are MNHNS and SASEGT. Trimming cost V 6 bases and J 5 bases, with 17 bases left between them. In DNA, the CDR3 is TGTGCCAGCAGGGACACACAGGGAGATTATCAGCCCCAGCATTTT. It encodes CASRDTQGDYQPQHF.

This clonotype has ten or more counts. The J gene is TRBJ1-6, the V gene TRBV10-3; D ambiguous. Germline V gene sequence: CDR1 ENHRY, CDR2 SYGVKD. The ends were cut back, 5 bases at V and 4 bases at J, with 15 bases in the middle. The CDR3 is 16 residues long. CDR3 loop: CAISPTSPEYNSPLHF. The CDR3 DNA reads as TGTGCCATCAGTCCGACATCGCCAGAATATAATTCACCCCTCCACTTT.

The table lists this clonotype with a few counts. This chain links TRBV20-1 with TRBJ1-5, with 9 bases lining up with TRBD1. Germline loops: CDR1 DFQATT, CDR2 SNEGSKA (reference sequence). The V and J ends lost 1 base and 5 bases, in that order; junction bases with no gene match: 12. The CDR3 is made up of 17 amino acids. The CDR3 nucleotides are TGCAGTGCTAGAGCCACCTTACAGGGGGCTTTCTATCAGCCCCAGCATTTT. Translation: CSARATLQGAFYQPQHF.

Of note for this clonotype: This CDR3 fails to terminate in the conserved phenylalanine or tryptophan, so it likely reflects a read error. The limits of the CDR3 on the DNA are not certain, so only TCRdb's listed CDR3 is given. The rearrangement uses TRBV6-2 or TRBV6-3 and TRBJ2-2; TRBD2, as called in the table, went unchecked against the DNA. CDR1 is MNHEY, CDR2 SVGEGT, per germline. The CDR3 contains 19 residues when both ends are counted. CDR3 loop: CASSLRTSGGKRETGELCL.